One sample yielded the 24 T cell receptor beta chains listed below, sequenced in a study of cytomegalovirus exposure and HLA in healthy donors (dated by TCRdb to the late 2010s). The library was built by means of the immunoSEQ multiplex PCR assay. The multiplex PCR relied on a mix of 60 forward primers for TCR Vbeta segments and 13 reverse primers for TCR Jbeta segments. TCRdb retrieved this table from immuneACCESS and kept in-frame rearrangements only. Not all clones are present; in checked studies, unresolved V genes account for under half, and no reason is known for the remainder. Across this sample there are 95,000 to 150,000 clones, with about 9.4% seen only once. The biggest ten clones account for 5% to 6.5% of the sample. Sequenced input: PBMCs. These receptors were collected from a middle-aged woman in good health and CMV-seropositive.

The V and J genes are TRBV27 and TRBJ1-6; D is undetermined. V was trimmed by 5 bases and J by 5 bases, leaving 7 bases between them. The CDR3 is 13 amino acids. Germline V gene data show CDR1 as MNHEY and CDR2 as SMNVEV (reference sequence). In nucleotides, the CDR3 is TGTGCCAGCAGTCTATTCAATAATTCACCCCTCCACTTT. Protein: CASSLFNNSPLHF.

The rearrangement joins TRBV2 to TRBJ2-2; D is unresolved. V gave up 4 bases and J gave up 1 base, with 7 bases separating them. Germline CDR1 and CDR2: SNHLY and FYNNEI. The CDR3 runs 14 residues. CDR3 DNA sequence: TGTGCCAGCAGTGTTAGTCAGAACACCGGGGAGCTGTTTTTT. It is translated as CASSVSQNTGELFF.

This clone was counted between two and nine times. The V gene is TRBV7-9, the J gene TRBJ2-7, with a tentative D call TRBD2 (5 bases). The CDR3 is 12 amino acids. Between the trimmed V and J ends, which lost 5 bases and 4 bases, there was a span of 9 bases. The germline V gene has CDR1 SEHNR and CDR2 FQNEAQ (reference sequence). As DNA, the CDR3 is TGTGCCAGCAGCCCGTCGGGGTACGAGCAGTACTTC. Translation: CASSPSGYEQYF.

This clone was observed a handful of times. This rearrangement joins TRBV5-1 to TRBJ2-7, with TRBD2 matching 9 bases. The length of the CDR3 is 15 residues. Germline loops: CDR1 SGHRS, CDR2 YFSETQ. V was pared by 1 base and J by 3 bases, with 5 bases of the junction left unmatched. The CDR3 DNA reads TGCGCCAGCAGCTTGTTTGGGCGGGGGGGCTACGAGCAGTACTTC. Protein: CASSLFGRGGYEQYF.

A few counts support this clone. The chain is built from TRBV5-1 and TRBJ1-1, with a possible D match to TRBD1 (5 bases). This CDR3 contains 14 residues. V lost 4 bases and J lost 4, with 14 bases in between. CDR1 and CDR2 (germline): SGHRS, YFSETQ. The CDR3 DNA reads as TGCGCCAGCAGCCAATCTGCGGGGGGCACTGAAGCTTTCTTT. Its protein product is CASSQSAGGTEAFF.

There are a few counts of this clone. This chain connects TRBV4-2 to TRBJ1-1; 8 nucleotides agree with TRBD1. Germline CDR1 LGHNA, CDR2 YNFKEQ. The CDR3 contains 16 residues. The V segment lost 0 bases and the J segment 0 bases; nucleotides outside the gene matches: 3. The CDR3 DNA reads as TGTGCCAGCAGCCAAGAGGCGACAGGGGTGAACACTGAAGCTTTCTTT. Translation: CASSQEATGVNTEAFF.

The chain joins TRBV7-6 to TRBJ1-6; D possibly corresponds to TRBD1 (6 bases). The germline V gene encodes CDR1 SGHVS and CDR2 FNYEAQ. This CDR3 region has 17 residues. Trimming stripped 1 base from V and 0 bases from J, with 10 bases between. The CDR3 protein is CASSLESGASYNSPLHF. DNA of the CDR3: TGTGCCAGCAGCTTAGAGTCAGGGGCCTCCTATAATTCACCCCTCCACTTT.

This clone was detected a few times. CDR3 coding DNA: TGCGCCAGCAGCTTGGCGGGGGAAAGCGCCTTCTTC. This translates into CASSLAGESAFF. The chain links TRBV5-1 to TRBJ2-1; possible D gene TRBD2, 6 bases. The CDR3 runs to 12 residues. V shed 0 bases and J shed 16 bases, with 14 bases lying between them. The germline CDR1 and CDR2 sequences are SGHRS and YFSETQ.

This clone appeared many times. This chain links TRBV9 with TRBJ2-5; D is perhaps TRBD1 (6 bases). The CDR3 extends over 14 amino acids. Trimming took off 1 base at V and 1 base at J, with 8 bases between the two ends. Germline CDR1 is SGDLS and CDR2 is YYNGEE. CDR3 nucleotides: TGTGCCAGCAGCGTACAGGGGTTCCAAGAGACCCAGTACTTC. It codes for CASSVQGFQETQYF.

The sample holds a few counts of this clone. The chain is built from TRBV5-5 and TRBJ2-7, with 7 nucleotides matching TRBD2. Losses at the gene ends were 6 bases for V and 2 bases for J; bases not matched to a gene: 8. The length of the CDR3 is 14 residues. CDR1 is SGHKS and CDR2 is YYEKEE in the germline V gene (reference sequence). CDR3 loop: CASTRGGVAYEQYF. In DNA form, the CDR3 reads TGTGCCAGCACCCGGGGAGGGGTCGCCTACGAGCAGTACTTC.

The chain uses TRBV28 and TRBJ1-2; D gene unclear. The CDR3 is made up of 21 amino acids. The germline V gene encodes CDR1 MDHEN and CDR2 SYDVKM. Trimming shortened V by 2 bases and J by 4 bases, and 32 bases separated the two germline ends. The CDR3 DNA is TGTGCCAGCAGTTTAATTGGTCCCCCCCAGCGTGTGGGTTCGGCTGGCTATGGCTACACCTTC. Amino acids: CASSLIGPPQRVGSAGYGYTF.

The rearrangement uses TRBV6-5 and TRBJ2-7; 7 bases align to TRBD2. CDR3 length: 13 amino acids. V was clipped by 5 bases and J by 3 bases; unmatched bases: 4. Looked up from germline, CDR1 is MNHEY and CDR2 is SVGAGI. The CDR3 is CASSPGLNYEQYF. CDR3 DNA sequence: TGTGCCAGCAGTCCGGGACTAAACTACGAGCAGTACTTC.

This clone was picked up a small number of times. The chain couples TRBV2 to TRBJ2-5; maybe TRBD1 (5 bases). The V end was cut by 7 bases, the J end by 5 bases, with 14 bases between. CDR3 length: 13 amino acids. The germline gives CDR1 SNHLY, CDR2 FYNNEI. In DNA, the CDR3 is TGTGCCAGCACAGTAAGGGGTTTCGAGACCCAGTACTTC. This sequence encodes CASTVRGFETQYF.

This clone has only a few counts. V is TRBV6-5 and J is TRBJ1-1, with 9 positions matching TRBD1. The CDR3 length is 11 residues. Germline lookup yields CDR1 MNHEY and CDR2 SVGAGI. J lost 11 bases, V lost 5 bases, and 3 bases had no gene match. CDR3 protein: CASSTGGEAFF. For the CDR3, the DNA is TGTGCCAGCAGTACAGGGGGCGAGGCTTTCTTT.

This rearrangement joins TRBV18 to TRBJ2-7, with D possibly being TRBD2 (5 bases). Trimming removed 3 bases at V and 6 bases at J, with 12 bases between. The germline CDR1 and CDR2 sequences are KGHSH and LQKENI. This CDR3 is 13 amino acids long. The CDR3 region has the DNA TGTGCCAGCTCACCTCGTGGTGAGGGCGAGCAGTACTTC. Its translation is CASSPRGEGEQYF.

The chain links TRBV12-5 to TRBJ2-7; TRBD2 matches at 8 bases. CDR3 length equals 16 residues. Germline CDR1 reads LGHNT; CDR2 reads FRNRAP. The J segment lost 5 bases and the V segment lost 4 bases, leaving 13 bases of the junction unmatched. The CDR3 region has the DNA TGTGCTAGTGGTTCCGAGAGTGCGGGGGGTTTTGACGAGCAGTACTTC. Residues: CASGSESAGGFDEQYF.

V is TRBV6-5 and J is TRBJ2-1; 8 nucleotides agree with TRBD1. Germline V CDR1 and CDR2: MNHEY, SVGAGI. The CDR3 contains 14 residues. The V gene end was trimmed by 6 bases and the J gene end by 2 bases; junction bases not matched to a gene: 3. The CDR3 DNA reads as TGTGCCAGCAGAAGGGACAGGACCTACAATGAGCAGTTCTTC. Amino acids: CASRRDRTYNEQFF.

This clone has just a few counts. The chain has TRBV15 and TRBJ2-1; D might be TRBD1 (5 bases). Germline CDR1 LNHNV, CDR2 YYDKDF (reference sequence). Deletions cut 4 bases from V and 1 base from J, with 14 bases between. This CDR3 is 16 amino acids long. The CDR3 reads CATSKAGKPSYNEQFF. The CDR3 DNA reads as TGTGCCACCAGCAAGGCAGGGAAACCGTCCTACAATGAGCAGTTCTTC.

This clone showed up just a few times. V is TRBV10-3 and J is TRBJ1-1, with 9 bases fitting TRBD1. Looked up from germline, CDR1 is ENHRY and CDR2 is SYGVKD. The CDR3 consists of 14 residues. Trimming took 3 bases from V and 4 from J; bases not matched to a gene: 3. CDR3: CAISEGTGFTEAFF. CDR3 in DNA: TGTGCCATCAGTGAAGGGACAGGGTTCACTGAAGCTTTCTTT.

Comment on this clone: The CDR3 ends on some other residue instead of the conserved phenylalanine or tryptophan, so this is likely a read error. The CDR3 nucleotides read TGTGCCAGCAGCGTACTACAGGGGAACACCGGGGAGCTGTTTGTT. Encoded protein: CASSVLQGNTGELFV. The chain joins TRBV25-1 to TRBJ2-2; D is possibly TRBD1 (6 bases). The germline gives CDR1 MGHDK, CDR2 SYGVNS. This CDR3 region has 15 residues. V was pared by 6 bases and J by 1 base, with 12 bases between.

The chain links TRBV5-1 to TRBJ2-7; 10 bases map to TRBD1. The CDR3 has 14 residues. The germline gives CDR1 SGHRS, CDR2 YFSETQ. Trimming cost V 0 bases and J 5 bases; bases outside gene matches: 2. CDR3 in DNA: TGCGCCAGCAGCTTGGGACAGGGGGCCCACGAGCAGTACTTC. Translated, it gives CASSLGQGAHEQYF.

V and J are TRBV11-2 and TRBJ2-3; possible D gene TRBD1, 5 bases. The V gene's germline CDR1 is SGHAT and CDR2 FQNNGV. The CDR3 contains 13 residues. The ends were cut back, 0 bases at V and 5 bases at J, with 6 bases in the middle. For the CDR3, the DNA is TGTGCCAGCAGCTTAGAAAGGGGAGATACGCAGTATTTT. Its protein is CASSLERGDTQYF. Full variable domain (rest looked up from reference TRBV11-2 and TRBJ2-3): EAGVAQSPRYKIIEKRQSVAFWCNPISGHATLYWYQQILGQGPKLLIQFQNNGVVDDSQLPKDRFSAERLKGVDSTLKIQPAKLEDSAVYLCASSLERGDTQYFGPGTRLTVL.

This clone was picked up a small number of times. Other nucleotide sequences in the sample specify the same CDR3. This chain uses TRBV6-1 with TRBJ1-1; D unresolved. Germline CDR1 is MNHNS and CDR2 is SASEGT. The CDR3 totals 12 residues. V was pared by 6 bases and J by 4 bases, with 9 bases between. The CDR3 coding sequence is TGTGCCAGCAGCGCCGGAGGCACTGAAGCTTTCTTT. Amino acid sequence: CASSAGGTEAFF.

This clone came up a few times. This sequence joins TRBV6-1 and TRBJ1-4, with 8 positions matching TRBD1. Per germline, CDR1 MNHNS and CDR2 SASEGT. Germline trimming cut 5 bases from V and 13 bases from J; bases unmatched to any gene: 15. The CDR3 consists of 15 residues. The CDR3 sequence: CASSRAGTGPEGLFF. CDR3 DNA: TGTGCCAGCAGTAGAGCGGGGACAGGACCTGAAGGACTGTTTTTT.